This T cell receptor (beta chain) was captured by sequencing in a study of cytomegalovirus exposure and HLA in healthy donors. Study-level results: As was reported, the classifier diagnosed cytomegalovirus status with high specificity and sensitivity. Several top significant clusters appeared, in a later analysis, to be linked to common viral pathogens.

13 Jbeta primers and 60 Vbeta primers were used for the PCR. Clones were sequenced by immunoSEQ multiplex PCR, and TCRdb holds only the in-frame ones, with some missing. The sample holds 150,000 to 200,000 clones, roughly 71% seen once. A note on this clone: Its antigen is still unknown.

The CDR3 runs to 14 residues. Germline V gene sequence: CDR1 LNHDA, CDR2 SQIVND (reference sequence). Trimming stripped 7 bases from V and 2 bases from J, with 12 bases between. This sequence was found in a male donor in good health and CMV-seropositive. The chain employs TRBV19 and TRBJ1-3; D is ambiguous. The sequencing sample was made of PBMCs. The CDR3 DNA follows: TGTGCCAGTATGACACGGCCGCCTGGAAACACCATATATTTT. It is translated as CASMTRPPGNTIYF.